The entry below describes one T cell receptor beta chain. These data are taken from a study of shared clonotypes between healthy human individuals. The assay was immunoSEQ multiplex PCR, and TCRdb's table has in-frame clones only and misses some. The data show 2.3 million or so clones, roughly 93% seen once. J lost 12 bases, V lost 5 bases, and 9 bases had no gene match. The germline CDR1 and CDR2 sequences are SGHRS and YFSETQ. The CDR3 is made up of 12 amino acids. The receptor's source is a man between 18 and 29 years old in good health. Some clones in this sample may be carry-over from other donors' samples. The rearrangement links TRBV5-1 to TRBJ1-1, with 8 bases fitting TRBD1. The sequencing sample was made of naive CD4+ T cells from PBMCs. Subset meaning: CD45RA+ positively selected. CDR3 region: CASRENRGRSFF. The CDR3 nucleotides read TGCGCCAGCAGAGAAAACAGGGGGAGGTCTTTCTTT.